The T cell receptor (beta chain) under discussion was sequenced for a study of beta chain features in type 1 diabetes. What was sequenced were expressed TCRB transcripts, since all of the isolated RNA had been reverse transcribed. Profiled with immunoSEQ multiplex PCR; TCRdb holds only in-frame clones, not every one. Here the sample spans roughly 400,000 clones, about 14% being singletons. This clone appeared a few times. The sample comprised naive CD4+ T cells from blood. This TCR derives from a woman aged 18-29 years in good health.

The DNA for the CDR3 is TGTGCCAGCAGTTCCGGGACTAGCATGAATGAGCAGTTCTTC. It yields the protein CASSSGTSMNEQFF. The chain is built from TRBV28 and TRBJ2-1; 9 bases are a match to TRBD2. Germline V gives CDR1 MDHEN, CDR2 SYDVKM. The CDR3 is 14 amino acids. Losses at the gene ends were 4 bases for V and 7 bases for J; bases not matched to a gene: 5.